The rows below give T cell receptor beta chains drawn from one sample of a study of T cell repertoires in cytomegalovirus infection. Each CDR3 protein is one row after TCRdb ran MiXCR on the reads. The table lists fewer than 400,000 distinct CDR3 sequences, roughly 20% of them singletons, with around 8.6% in the top ten. Material for sequencing was PBMCs. The receptors stem from a human donor in good health (CMV status not recorded). Some clones in this sample may be carry-over from other donors' samples. The CDR3 runs from the conserved cysteine through the conserved F or W. Fields, in order: D gene, J gene, V gene, clone size, CDR3 DNA, CDR3 protein. The D gene is left open where the match is weak. Not every row has a clone size; where given, it reads once, few, many or a size class.

.,TRBJ1-5,TRBV2,.,TGTGCCAGCAGTGAAGCGCCTCGACCTTCGAGCAATCAGCCCCAGCATTTT,CASSEAPRPSSNQPQHF
.,TRBJ1-5,TRBV7-2,many,TGTGCCAGCAGCTTAGTACGGAACAATCAGCCCCAGCATTTT,CASSLVRNNQPQHF
.,TRBJ1-4,TRBV2,.,TGTGCCAGTGGACCGCGGGGGGCGGAAAAACTGTTTTTT,CASGPRGAEKLFF
.,TRBJ2-5,TRBV18,few,TGTGCCAGCTCACCAAACGAAGAGACCCAGTACTTC,CASSPNEETQYF
TRBD1,TRBJ2-1,TRBV7-9,many,TGTGCCAGCAGCTTAGGGGGGCCCCGGGACAGGGGGCGCAATGAGCAGTTCTTC,CASSLGGPRDRGRNEQFF
.,TRBJ1-1,TRBV5-1,few,TGCGCCAGCAGCCTAGATGGAGCGGGGTATACTGAAGCTTTCTTT,CASSLDGAGYTEAFF
.,TRBJ2-5,TRBV2,.,TGTGCCAGCAGTTATGACAGGCTGGAGACCCAGTACTTC,CASSYDRLETQYF
.,TRBJ1-1,TRBV7-2,.,TGTGCCAGCAGCTTCTATTCGGGACAAAAAGCTTTCTTT,CASSFYSGQKAFF
.,TRBJ1-1,TRBV7-9,.,TGTGCCAGCAGCGCCCGAACAGGCCCGAACACTGAAGCTTTCTTT,CASSARTGPNTEAFF
.,TRBJ1-2,TRBV4-3,.,TGCGCCAGCAGCCAGATACGGGACATATACGTCTATGGCTACACCTTC,CASSQIRDIYVYGYTF
TRBD1,TRBJ1-1,TRBV19,.,TGTGCCAGTACCCCAGGACAGGGGGCAACTGAAGCTTTCTTT,CASTPGQGATEAFF
.,TRBJ1-1,TRBV19,.,TGTGCCAGTAGTTCTCGGGGACTGCACACTGAAGCTTTCTTT,CASSSRGLHTEAFF
TRBD1,TRBJ1-2,TRBV4-1,.,TGCGCCAGCAGCCTCAAGGGGGAGTTCAGGGGGCGCGGAGGCTATGGCTACACCTTC,CASSLKGEFRGRGGYGYTF
.,TRBJ2-7,TRBV11-2,few,TGTGCCAGCAGCTTAGATATGCCCTACGAGCAGTACTTC,CASSLDMPYEQYF
.,TRBJ2-7,TRBV7-6,few,TGTGCCAGCAGCTTAATGTCGCCTGATGTAACCTACGAGCAGTACTTC,CASSLMSPDVTYEQYF
TRBD1,TRBJ2-1,TRBV29-1,few,TGCAGCGTTGAACCGGGACAGGGGGCGTTGGGTGAGCAGTTCTTC,CSVEPGQGALGEQFF
.,TRBJ1-5,TRBV28,few,TGTGCCAGCAGTTTACCTTATCAGCCCCAGCATTTT,CASSLPYQPQHF
.,TRBJ1-1,TRBV19,many,TGTGCCAGTAGGGAGACGGGGGTGACTGAAGCTTTCTTT,CASRETGVTEAFF
.,TRBJ2-5,TRBV5-1,few,TGCGCCAGCAGCTATTTCGACGGCCAAGAGACCCAGTACTTC,CASSYFDGQETQYF
.,TRBJ2-5,TRBV6-6,many,TGTGCCAGCAGTTACTCACCGGGGACGACCCAGTACTTC,CASSYSPGTTQYF
TRBD2,TRBJ2-1,TRBV19,.,TGTGCCAGTAGTGGGAGCGGGGGGGACTCTTTCAGCTCCTACAATGAGCAGTTCTTC,CASSGSGGDSFSSYNEQFF
.,TRBJ1-2,TRBV7-2,.,TGTGCCAGCAGCCAAACCGGGACTATCTATGGCTACACCTTC,CASSQTGTIYGYTF